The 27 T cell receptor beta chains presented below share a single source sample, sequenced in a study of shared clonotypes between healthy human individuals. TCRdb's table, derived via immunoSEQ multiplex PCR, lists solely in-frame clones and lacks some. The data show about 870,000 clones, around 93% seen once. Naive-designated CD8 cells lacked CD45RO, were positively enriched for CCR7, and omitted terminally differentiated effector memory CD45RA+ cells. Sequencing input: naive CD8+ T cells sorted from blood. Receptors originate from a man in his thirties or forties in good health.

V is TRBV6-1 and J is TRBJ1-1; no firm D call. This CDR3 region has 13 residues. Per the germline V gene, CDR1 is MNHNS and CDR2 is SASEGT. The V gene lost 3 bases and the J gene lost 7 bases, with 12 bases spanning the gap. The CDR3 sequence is CASSDSGSFEAFF. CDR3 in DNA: TGTGCCAGCAGTGATAGTGGCAGCTTTGAAGCTTTCTTT.

CDR3 nucleotide sequence: TGTGCCAGCAGTCCCGTATGGGGGGAGTACAATGAGCAGTTCTTC. This gives the protein CASSPVWGEYNEQFF. V and J are TRBV2 and TRBJ2-1; a possible D gene is TRBD2 (6 bases). V lost 5 bases, J lost 4 bases, and 15 bases lay in between. There are 15 residues in the CDR3. Per germline, CDR1 SNHLY and CDR2 FYNNEI. Full variable domain (outside the CDR3, taken from reference TRBV2 and TRBJ2-1): EPEVTQTPSHQVTQMGQEVILRCVPISNHLYFYWYRQILGQKVEFLVSFYNNEISEKSEIFDDQFSVERPDGSNFTLKIRSTKLEDSAMYFCASSPVWGEYNEQFFGPGTRLTVL.

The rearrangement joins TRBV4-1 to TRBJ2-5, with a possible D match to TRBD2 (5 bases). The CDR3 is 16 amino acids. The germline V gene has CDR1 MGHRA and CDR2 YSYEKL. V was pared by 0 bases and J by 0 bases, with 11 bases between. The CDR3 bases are TGCGCCAGCAGCCAAGATCTGGACTTGTACCAAGAGACCCAGTACTTC. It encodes CASSQDLDLYQETQYF.

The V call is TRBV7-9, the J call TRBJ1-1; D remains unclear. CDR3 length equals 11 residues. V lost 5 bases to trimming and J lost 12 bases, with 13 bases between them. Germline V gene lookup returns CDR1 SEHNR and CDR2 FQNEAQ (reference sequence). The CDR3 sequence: CASSPGPWTFF. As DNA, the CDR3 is TGTGCCAGCAGCCCAGGACCGTGGACTTTCTTT.

CDR3 residues: CASSSTGWGYTF. In DNA form, the CDR3 reads TGTGCCAGCAGCTCGACAGGGTGGGGCTACACCTTC. The chain recombines TRBV7-9 with TRBJ1-2; 7 bases map to TRBD1. The CDR3 is 12 residues long. The germline V gene has CDR1 SEHNR and CDR2 FQNEAQ (reference sequence). V lost 4 bases and J lost 8; bases outside the gene matches: 4.

As DNA, the CDR3 is TGTGCCAGCAGCGTCACCCCCATAGGCGAGCAGTACTTC. This sequence encodes CASSVTPIGEQYF. This chain joins TRBV14 and TRBJ2-7; D remains ambiguous. Germline-derived CDR1 and CDR2 are SGHDN and FVKESK. Between the trimmed V and J ends, which lost 5 bases and 6 bases, there was a span of 14 bases. The CDR3 covers 13 residues.

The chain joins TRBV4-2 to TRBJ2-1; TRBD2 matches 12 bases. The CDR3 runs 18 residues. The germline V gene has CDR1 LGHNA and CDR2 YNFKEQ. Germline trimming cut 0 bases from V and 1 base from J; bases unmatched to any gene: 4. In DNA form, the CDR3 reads TGTGCCAGCAGCCAAGAGCTAGCGGGAGGGGCTTCCTACAATGAGCAGTTCTTC. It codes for CASSQELAGGASYNEQFF.

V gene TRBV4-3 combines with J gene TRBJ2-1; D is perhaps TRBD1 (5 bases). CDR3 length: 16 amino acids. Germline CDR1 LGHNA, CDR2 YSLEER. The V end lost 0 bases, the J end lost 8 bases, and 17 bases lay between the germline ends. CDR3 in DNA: TGCGCCAGCAGCCAAGATAGGGGTGTAAATCCTCATGAGCAGTTCTTC. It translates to CASSQDRGVNPHEQFF.

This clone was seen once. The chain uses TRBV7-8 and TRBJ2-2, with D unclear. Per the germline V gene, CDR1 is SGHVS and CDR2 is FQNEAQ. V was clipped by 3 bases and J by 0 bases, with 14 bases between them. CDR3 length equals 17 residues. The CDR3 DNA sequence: TGTGCCAGCAGCTTTACTTTGACGGAGACGAACACCGGGGAGCTGTTTTTT. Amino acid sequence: CASSFTLTETNTGELFF.

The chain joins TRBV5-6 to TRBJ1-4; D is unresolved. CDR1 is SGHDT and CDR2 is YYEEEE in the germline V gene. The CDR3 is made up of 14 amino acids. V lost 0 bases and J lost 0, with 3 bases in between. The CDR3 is CASSLEPTNEKLFF. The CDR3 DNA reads TGTGCCAGCAGCTTGGAACCAACTAATGAAAAACTGTTTTTT.

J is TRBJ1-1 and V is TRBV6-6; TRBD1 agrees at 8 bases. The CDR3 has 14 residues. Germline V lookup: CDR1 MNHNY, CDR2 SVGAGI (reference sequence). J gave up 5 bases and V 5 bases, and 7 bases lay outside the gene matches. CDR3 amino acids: CASSPGGAWTEAFF. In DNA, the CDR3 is TGTGCCAGCAGTCCAGGGGGCGCCTGGACTGAAGCTTTCTTT.

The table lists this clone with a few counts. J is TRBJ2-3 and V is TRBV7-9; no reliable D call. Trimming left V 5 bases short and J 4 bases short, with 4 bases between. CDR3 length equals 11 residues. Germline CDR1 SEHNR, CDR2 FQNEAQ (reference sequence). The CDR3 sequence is CASSQPDTQYF. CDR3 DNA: TGTGCCAGCAGCCAGCCAGATACGCAGTATTTT.

In DNA form, the CDR3 reads TGTGCCATTGAACCGGGACTAGCCAGTTACGAGCAGTACTTC. This sequence encodes CAIEPGLASYEQYF. The rearrangement links TRBV2 to TRBJ2-7; 9 positions agree with TRBD2. CDR3 length equals 14 residues. Trimming removed 10 bases from V and 4 bases from J; junction bases left unmatched: 11. From germline, CDR1 is SNHLY and CDR2 FYNNEI.

CDR3 in amino acids: CASRGTGGPHEQYF. The CDR3 nucleotides read TGTGCCAGCCGGGGGACAGGGGGCCCCCACGAGCAGTACTTC. The chain couples TRBV7-9 to TRBJ2-7; 12 bases fit TRBD1. This CDR3 is 14 amino acids long. Germline lookup yields CDR1 SEHNR and CDR2 FQNEAQ (reference sequence). Trimming cost V 8 bases and J 5 bases; bases outside gene matches: 7.

Here the CDR3 reads CASSQEGFADEKLFF. CDR3 nucleotides: TGTGCCAGCAGCCAAGAAGGGTTCGCCGATGAAAAACTGTTTTTT. This chain joins TRBV14 and TRBJ1-4, with D uncertain. The germline gives CDR1 SGHDN, CDR2 FVKESK. Trimming removed 0 bases at V and 6 bases at J, with 11 bases between. The CDR3 sequence is 15 residues long.

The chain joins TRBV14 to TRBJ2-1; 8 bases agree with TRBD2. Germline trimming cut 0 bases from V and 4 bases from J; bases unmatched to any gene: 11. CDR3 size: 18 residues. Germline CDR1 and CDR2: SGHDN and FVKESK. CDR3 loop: CASSQEPPGRVRYNEQFF. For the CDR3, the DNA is TGTGCCAGCAGCCAAGAGCCCCCCGGGAGGGTAAGGTACAATGAGCAGTTCTTC. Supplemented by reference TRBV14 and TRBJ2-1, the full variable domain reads EAGVTQFPSHSVIEKGQTVTLRCDPISGHDNLYWYRRVMGKEIKFLLHFVKESKQDESGMPNNRFLAERTGGTYSTLKVQPAELEDSGVYFCASSQEPPGRVRYNEQFFGPGTRLTVL.

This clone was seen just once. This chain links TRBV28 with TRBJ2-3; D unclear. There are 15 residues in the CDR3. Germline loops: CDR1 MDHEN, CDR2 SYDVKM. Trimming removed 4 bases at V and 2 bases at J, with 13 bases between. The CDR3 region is CASSWPNGDTDTQYF. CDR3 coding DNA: TGTGCCAGCAGTTGGCCGAATGGAGACACAGATACGCAGTATTTT.

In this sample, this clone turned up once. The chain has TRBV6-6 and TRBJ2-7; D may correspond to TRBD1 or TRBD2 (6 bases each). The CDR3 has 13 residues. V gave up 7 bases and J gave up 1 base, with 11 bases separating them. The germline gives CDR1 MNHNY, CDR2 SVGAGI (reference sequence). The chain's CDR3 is CASNPGASYEQYF. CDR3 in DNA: TGTGCCAGCAACCCGGGGGCGTCCTACGAGCAGTACTTC.

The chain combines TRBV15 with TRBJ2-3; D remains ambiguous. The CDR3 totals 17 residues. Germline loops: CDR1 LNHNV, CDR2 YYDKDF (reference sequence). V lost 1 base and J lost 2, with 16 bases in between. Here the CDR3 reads CATSRGPRQSHTDTQYF. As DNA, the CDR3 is TGTGCCACCAGCAGAGGCCCGCGGCAGAGCCACACAGATACGCAGTATTTT.

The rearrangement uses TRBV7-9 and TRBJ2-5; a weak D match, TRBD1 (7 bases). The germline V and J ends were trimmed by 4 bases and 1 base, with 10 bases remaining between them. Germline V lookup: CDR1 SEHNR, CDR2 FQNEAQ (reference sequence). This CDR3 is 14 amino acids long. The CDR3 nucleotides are TGTGCCAGCAGCTCGCGGGACAGCCAAGAGACCCAGTACTTC. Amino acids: CASSSRDSQETQYF.

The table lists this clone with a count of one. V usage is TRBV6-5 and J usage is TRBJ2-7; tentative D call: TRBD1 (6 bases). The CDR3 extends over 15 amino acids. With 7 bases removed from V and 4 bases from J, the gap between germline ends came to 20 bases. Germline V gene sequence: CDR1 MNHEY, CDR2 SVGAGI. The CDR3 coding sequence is TGTGCCAGCAAGAGGGAGACAGGTAGGGGATACGAGCAGTACTTC. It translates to CASKRETGRGYEQYF.

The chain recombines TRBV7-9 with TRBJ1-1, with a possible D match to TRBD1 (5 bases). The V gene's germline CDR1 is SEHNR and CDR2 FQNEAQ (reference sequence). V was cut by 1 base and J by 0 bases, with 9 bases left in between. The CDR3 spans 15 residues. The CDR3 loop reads CASSLVGALNTEAFF. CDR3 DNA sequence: TGTGCCAGCAGCTTAGTCGGGGCTTTGAACACTGAAGCTTTCTTT.

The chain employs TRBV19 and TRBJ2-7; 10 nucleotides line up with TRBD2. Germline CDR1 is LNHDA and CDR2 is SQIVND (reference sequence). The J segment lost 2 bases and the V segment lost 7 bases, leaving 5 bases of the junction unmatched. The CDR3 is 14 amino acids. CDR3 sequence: CASKQTSGTYEQYF. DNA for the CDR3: TGTGCCAGTAAACAAACTAGCGGGACCTACGAGCAGTACTTC.

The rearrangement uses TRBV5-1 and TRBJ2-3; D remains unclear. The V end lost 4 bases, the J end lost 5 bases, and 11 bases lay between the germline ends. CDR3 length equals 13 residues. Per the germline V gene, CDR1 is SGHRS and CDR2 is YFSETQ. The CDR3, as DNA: TGCGCCAGCAGCACTTCGGACGGAGATACGCAGTATTTT. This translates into CASSTSDGDTQYF.

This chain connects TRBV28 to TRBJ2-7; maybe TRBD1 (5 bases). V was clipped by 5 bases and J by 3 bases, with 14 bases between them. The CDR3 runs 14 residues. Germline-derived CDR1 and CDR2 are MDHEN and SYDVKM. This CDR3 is CASSPSQAYYEQYF. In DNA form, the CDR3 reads TGTGCCAGCAGTCCCTCACAGGCATACTACGAGCAGTACTTC.

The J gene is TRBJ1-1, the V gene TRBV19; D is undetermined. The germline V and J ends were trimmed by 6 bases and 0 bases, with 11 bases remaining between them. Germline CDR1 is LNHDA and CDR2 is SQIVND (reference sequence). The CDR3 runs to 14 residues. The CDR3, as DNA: TGTGCCAGTAGCCCCAGCTACCTGAACACTGAAGCTTTCTTT. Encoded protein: CASSPSYLNTEAFF.

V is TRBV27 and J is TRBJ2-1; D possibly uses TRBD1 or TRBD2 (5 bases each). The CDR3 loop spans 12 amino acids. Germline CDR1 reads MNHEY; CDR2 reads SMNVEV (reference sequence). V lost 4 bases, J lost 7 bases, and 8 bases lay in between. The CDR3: CASSSWGNEQFF. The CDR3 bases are TGTGCCAGCAGTTCTTGGGGGAATGAGCAGTTCTTC.